What follows describes a single T cell receptor (beta chain). The source of the sample is a study of blood T cell repertoires in COVID-19. The germline gives CDR1 LNHNV, CDR2 YYDKDF (reference sequence). The CDR3 is made up of 14 amino acids. Trimming at V came to 4 bases and at J to 5 bases, leaving 8 bases not matched to a gene. Source study methods: Amplification with reference gene primers provided the estimates of nucleated cell counts. Assay: immunoSEQ multiplex PCR; the TCRdb copy retains only in-frame clones and omits some. V, J and clone size derive from that table, while D and trimming were established from the DNA sequence. The table lists some 200,000 clones, approximately 87% of them singletons.

The V and J genes are TRBV15 and TRBJ2-7; TRBD1 aligns across 7 bases. The sequencing sample was made of PBMCs or T cells enriched from blood (not recorded which). This sequence was found in a woman in her fifties or sixties in a cohort exposed to, infected with or recovered from COVID-19 (not recorded which). CDR3 in amino acids: CATSNDRVGDEQYF. CDR3 nucleotides: TGTGCCACCAGCAATGACAGGGTGGGGGACGAGCAGTACTTC.